This entry lists 12 T cell receptor beta chains sequenced from one sample in a study of T-cell memory formation after mild COVID-19 (dated by TCRdb to the early 2020s). Preparation of the library involved 5' RACE. The listed sequencing device is Illumina NovaSeq 6000. TCRdb reran the public reads through fastp at Q25 and MiXCR, keeping productive beta chains. CDR3 protein duplicates are merged, each entry listing the most common genes and DNA. This sample holds 300,000 to 400,000 distinct CDR3 sequences; roughly 14% were observed only once. The top ten clones comprise 22% of the sample. The sample comprised PBMCs or a T cell subset sorted from them (not recorded which). All receptors come from a man aged 18 to 29 who had mild COVID-19 (a few samples of this study predate the infection). The sample titles of this study are shuffled in the database, so cell type and time point are left out; the donor was told from shared clones.

The V and J genes are TRBV7-2 and TRBJ2-1; a possible D gene is TRBD2 (5 bases). V gave up 6 bases and J gave up 7 bases, with 13 bases separating them. Looked up from germline, CDR1 is SGHTA and CDR2 is FQGNSA. The CDR3 has 13 residues. CDR3 in amino acids: CASRKVGENEQFF. In DNA, the CDR3 is TGTGCCAGCAGAAAAGTGGGAGAAAATGAGCAGTTCTTC.

This clonotype was counted many times. The chain recombines TRBV9 with TRBJ1-1; D is uncertain. Germline CDR1 SGDLS, CDR2 YYNGEE. The V end lost 4 bases, the J end lost 0 bases, and 10 bases lay between the germline ends. The CDR3 runs 14 residues. The CDR3 DNA sequence: TGTGCCAGCAGCCGCAGTACCATGAACACTGAAGCTTTCTTT. It codes for CASSRSTMNTEAFF.

The CDR3 reads CASRSLGGETQYF. The CDR3 DNA is TGTGCCAGCAGGTCCTTGGGTGGGGAGACCCAGTACTTC. The chain links TRBV12-3 or TRBV12-4 to TRBJ2-5; D gene unclear. This CDR3 is 13 amino acids long. V lost 6 bases and J 5 bases, leaving 13 bases between the germline ends.

The table lists this clonotype with a few counts. The rearrangement uses TRBV18 and TRBJ2-7; tentatively, D is TRBD1 or TRBD2 (5 bases each). Per the germline V gene, CDR1 is KGHSH and CDR2 is LQKENI. V lost 1 base to trimming and J lost 3 bases, with 10 bases between them. The CDR3 extends over 14 amino acids. In nucleotides, the CDR3 is TGTGCCAGCTCACCACGGGACGGAAACTACGAGCAGTACTTC. Amino acids: CASSPRDGNYEQYF.

This clonotype was counted at least ten times. The rearrangement uses TRBV6-2 or TRBV6-3 and TRBJ2-2; the match to TRBD2 covers 14 bases. The ends lost 0 bases at V and 1 base at J; junction bases unmatched: 4. This CDR3 comprises 19 residues. Germline lookup yields CDR1 MNHEY and CDR2 SVGEGT. This CDR3 is CASSYSGTSGGWNTGELFF. CDR3 sequence (DNA): TGTGCCAGCAGTTACTCCGGGACTAGCGGGGGATGGAACACCGGGGAGCTGTTTTTT.

This clonotype was counted many times. This sequence joins TRBV7-9 and TRBJ2-1, with 7 nucleotides matching TRBD2. V lost 5 bases to trimming and J lost 0 bases; unmatched junction nucleotides: 7. The germline gives CDR1 SEHNR, CDR2 FQNEAQ (reference sequence). The CDR3 has 16 amino acids. The CDR3 loop is CASSPGGGSSYNEQFF. CDR3 DNA: TGTGCCAGCAGCCCCGGGGGAGGGAGCTCCTACAATGAGCAGTTCTTC. The full variable domain, completed using reference TRBV7-9 and TRBJ2-1, is DTGVSQNPRHKITKRGQNVTFRCDPISEHNRLYWYRQTLGQGPEFLTYFQNEAQLEKSRLLSDRFSAERPKGSFSTLEIQRTEQGDSAMYLCASSPGGGSSYNEQFFGPGTRLTVL.

This clonotype was counted at least ten times. The chain recombines TRBV2 with TRBJ2-2; 7 bases match TRBD1. The V segment lost 8 bases and the J segment 5 bases; nucleotides outside the gene matches: 11. Per the germline V gene, CDR1 is SNHLY and CDR2 is FYNNEI. The CDR3 has 15 residues. CDR3 sequence (DNA): TGTGCCAGCCAGGGGGACAGTGCCTTTACCGGGGAGCTGTTTTTT. It is translated as CASQGDSAFTGELFF.

This clonotype came up many times. This sequence joins TRBV5-1 and TRBJ2-7, with D unresolved. Germline V gene sequence: CDR1 SGHRS, CDR2 YFSETQ. This CDR3 is built from 10 residues. Trimming took 7 bases from V and 4 from J, leaving 6 bases between them. This CDR3 reads CASGVYEQYF. The CDR3, as DNA: TGCGCCAGCGGAGTATACGAGCAGTACTTC.

Many counts were recorded for this clonotype. The chain joins TRBV7-9 to TRBJ1-1; a weak D match, TRBD1 (5 bases). With 5 bases removed from V and 10 bases from J, the gap between germline ends came to 14 bases. This CDR3 has 12 residues. Germline-derived CDR1 and CDR2 are SEHNR and FQNEAQ (reference sequence). The CDR3 here is CASSREQGRAFF. The CDR3 nucleotides read TGTGCCAGCAGCCGCGAGCAGGGAAGAGCTTTCTTT.

This clonotype was seen a few times. The chain employs TRBV18 and TRBJ2-3; TRBD1 is a possible D gene (6 bases). V lost 3 bases and J lost 5, with 9 bases in between. Looked up from germline, CDR1 is KGHSH and CDR2 is LQKENI. CDR3 length: 13 amino acids. CDR3 DNA sequence: TGTGCCAGCTCACCGTACAGGGAAGATACGCAGTATTTT. It specifies CASSPYREDTQYF.

The chain is built from TRBV20-1 and TRBJ1-4, with D possibly TRBD1 on 5 matching bases. Germline V gene sequence: CDR1 DFQATT, CDR2 SNEGSKA (reference sequence). The CDR3 sequence is 13 residues long. V was pared by 5 bases and J by 7 bases, with 14 bases between. The CDR3 DNA reads TGCAGTGCTCGGGGGGAACTGGGTGAAAAACTGTTTTTT. This sequence encodes CSARGELGEKLFF.

This clonotype came up a few times. The chain recombines TRBV11-2 with TRBJ2-1, with no clear D. CDR3 size: 11 residues. The V gene's germline CDR1 is SGHAT and CDR2 FQNNGV. Trimming pared 2 bases from V and 10 bases from J, leaving 6 bases between. The CDR3 nucleotides are TGTGCCAGCAGCTTAAGCTGGGAGCAGTTCTTC. Translation gives CASSLSWEQFF.